A single TCR beta chain is shown here with its context. Its antigen remains unidentified. This may stem from a read error, because a much larger clone lies one nucleotide away. The record originates from a study of response to subunit inactivated influenza vaccine. General study points: Authors suggested each seasonal flu vaccination may recruit only limited numbers of new T cells.

TCRdb ran MiXCR on the RT-PCR reads and lists one entry per CDR3 protein. The repertoire includes 560,000 or so distinct CDR3 sequences, approximately 7.7% of them detected once, and 10% to 15% sits in the top ten. Germline CDR1 and CDR2: MNHEY and SVGAGI. The length of the CDR3 is 12 residues. V lost 5 bases and J lost 4, with 5 bases in between. This receptor was obtained from a man aged 50-75 years who received an inactivated influenza vaccine. The source material was PBMCs from blood, sampled roughly 24 months after vaccination. The chain is built from TRBV6-5 and TRBJ2-2; D gene unclear. This chain's CDR3 is CASSAPTGELFF. In DNA, the CDR3 is TGTGCCAGCAGTGCCCCCACCGGGGAGCTGTTTTTT.